This T cell receptor beta chain is drawn from a study of post-analysis software for immune sequencing data. General observations from the study: Comparison of patients with controls showed five TRBV segments more frequent in patients, TRBV5-6, TRBV5-1 and TRBV20-1 among them.

Researchers reported that TCR beta cDNA libraries carried unique molecular identifiers. TCRdb re-analysed the PCR reads in MiXCR, keeping a single row per CDR3 protein. The sample comprises 700,000 to 800,000 distinct CDR3 sequences, roughly 30% of which are singletons, and under 0.7% rests with the top ten. In the case of this clonotype: Its matching antigen is unknown. Relative to the germline gene, one junction end is altered; a read error may explain this.

The CDR3 length is 15 residues. Sequenced: blood. The chain carries TRBV12-3 or TRBV12-4 and TRBJ2-3, with TRBD2 as a possible D gene (8 bases). This receptor was identified in a girl aged 5 to 17 with multiple sclerosis. The CDR3 DNA sequence: TGTGCCAGCAAGCTCGGCGGGAGGACAGGAGATACGGAGTATTTC. It encodes CASKLGGRTGDTEYF.